This T cell receptor beta chain was identified in a study of blood T cell repertoires in COVID-19. V dropped 6 bases and J dropped 1 base, with 16 bases sitting between them. The CDR3 consists of 15 residues. Per the germline V gene, CDR1 is SNHLY and CDR2 is FYNNEI. Here immunoSEQ multiplex PCR was the method, and the copy in TCRdb shows in-frame clones only, minus some. Of around 26,000 clones listed, roughly 76% are singletons. Sequencing used peripheral blood. The chain has TRBV2 and TRBJ2-7; perhaps TRBD1 as D (6 bases). The sequence came from a woman older than 75 with acute or convalescent COVID-19. In nucleotides, the CDR3 is TGTGCCAGCAGCGAACAGGGTGTTAGTTCCTACGAGCAGTACTTC. Translating it yields CASSEQGVSSYEQYF.